Only one count was recorded for the clone carrying this T cell receptor beta chain. Its antigen is not identified. V was clipped by 4 bases and J by 0 bases; unmatched bases: 11. Germline CDR1 is SGHNT and CDR2 is YENEEA. This CDR3 has 18 amino acids. This entry comes from a study of cytomegalovirus exposure and HLA in healthy donors. Findings and caveats of the study: A later analysis found common viral pathogens apparently linked to several of the most significant clusters.

Primers: 60 Vbeta forward and 13 Jbeta reverse. Repertoires were generated with immunoSEQ multiplex PCR, while TCRdb's copy carries only in-frame clones and drops some. Of about 81,000 clones in the sample, about 80% were seen once. This TCR was sampled from a man in his fifties or sixties in good health and CMV-seropositive. The sample comprised PBMCs. The V call is TRBV11-3, the J call TRBJ2-7; 11 bases match TRBD2. The CDR3 DNA follows: TGTGCCAGCAGCTCCAAGGGGAAGGGACTAGCGGCCTCCTACGAGCAGTACTTC. Amino acids: CASSSKGKGLAASYEQYF.